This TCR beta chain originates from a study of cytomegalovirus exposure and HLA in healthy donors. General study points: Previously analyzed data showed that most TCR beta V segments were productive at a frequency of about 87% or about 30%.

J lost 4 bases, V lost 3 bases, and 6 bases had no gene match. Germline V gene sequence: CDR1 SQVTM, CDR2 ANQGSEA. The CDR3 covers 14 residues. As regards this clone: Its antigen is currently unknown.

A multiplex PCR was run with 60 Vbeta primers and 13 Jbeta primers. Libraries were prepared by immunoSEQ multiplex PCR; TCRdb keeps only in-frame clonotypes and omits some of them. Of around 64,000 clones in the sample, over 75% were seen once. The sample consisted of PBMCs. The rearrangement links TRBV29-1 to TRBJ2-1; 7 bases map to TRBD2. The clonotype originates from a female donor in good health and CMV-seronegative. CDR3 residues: CSVEGLAEYNEQFF. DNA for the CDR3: TGCAGCGTTGAGGGGCTAGCGGAATACAATGAGCAGTTCTTC.